The 6 T cell receptor beta chains below all came from one sample that was sequenced in a study of T cell responses to AZD1222 COVID-19 vaccine. Here immunoSEQ multiplex PCR was the method, and the copy in TCRdb shows in-frame clones only, minus some. The table shows about 140,000 clones, with roughly 90% occurring only once. Sequencing was performed on peripheral blood, taken on day 0 of AZD1222 vaccination. The receptors were sampled from an adult in good health.

This clone showed up just once. V is TRBV9 and J is TRBJ1-3; no clear D. The germline V and J ends were trimmed by 0 bases and 0 bases, with 13 bases remaining between them. The CDR3 totals 17 residues. Per the germline V gene, CDR1 is SGDLS and CDR2 is YYNGEE. The CDR3 sequence: CASSVGGRVSSGNTIYF. The CDR3 DNA reads TGTGCCAGCAGCGTAGGAGGGAGGGTGAGCTCTGGAAACACCATATATTTT.

This clone is a singleton in its sample. This chain joins TRBV7-9 and TRBJ2-1, with TRBD2 identical over 14 bases. V shed 1 base, J shed 8 bases, and the junction held 13 bases outside the gene matches. Germline lookup yields CDR1 SEHNR and CDR2 FQNEAQ (reference sequence). The CDR3 has 19 residues. The CDR3 region is CASSLGTSGGIPLNDEQFF. CDR3 sequence (DNA): TGTGCCAGCAGCTTAGGGACTAGCGGGGGGATCCCACTTAACGATGAGCAGTTCTTC.

This chain uses TRBV12-3 or TRBV12-4 with TRBJ1-1; D ambiguous. V dropped 1 base and J dropped 11 bases, with 11 bases sitting between them. The CDR3 covers 12 residues. The CDR3 loop is CASSLVATGAFF. DNA for the CDR3: TGTGCCAGCAGTTTAGTAGCGACGGGGGCTTTCTTT.

The V gene is TRBV6-5, the J gene TRBJ2-1, with D unresolved. Trimming shortened V by 7 bases and J by 8 bases, and 6 bases separated the two germline ends. Germline V gene sequence: CDR1 MNHEY, CDR2 SVGAGI. The CDR3 loop spans 10 amino acids. This CDR3 reads CASKKHEQFF. CDR3 coding DNA: TGTGCCAGCAAAAAACATGAGCAGTTCTTC.

The table lists this clone with a few counts. The chain carries TRBV9 and TRBJ2-7; a possible D gene is TRBD2 (5 bases). This CDR3 comprises 14 residues. CDR1 and CDR2 from the germline V gene are SGDLS and YYNGEE. Trimming took off 0 bases at V and 6 bases at J, with 13 bases between the two ends. The CDR3 loop is CASSVAEGAVEQYF. The CDR3 DNA is TGTGCCAGCAGCGTAGCCGAGGGCGCGGTCGAGCAGTACTTC.

The chain combines TRBV7-2 with TRBJ2-7, with D perhaps TRBD1 (6 bases). Trimming stripped 5 bases from V and 0 bases from J, with 20 bases between. Germline CDR1 reads SGHTA; CDR2 reads FQGNSA. The CDR3 spans 17 residues. CDR3 loop: CASSPIRTARTSYEQYF. CDR3 nucleotide sequence: TGTGCCAGCAGCCCCATCCGGACAGCCAGAACCTCCTACGAGCAGTACTTC. Supplemented by reference TRBV7-2 and TRBJ2-7, the full variable domain reads GAGVSQSPSNKVTEKGKDVELRCDPISGHTALYWYRQSLGQGLEFLIYFQGNSAPDKSGLPSDRFSAERTGGSVSTLTIQRTQQEDSAVYLCASSPIRTARTSYEQYFGPGTRLTVT.